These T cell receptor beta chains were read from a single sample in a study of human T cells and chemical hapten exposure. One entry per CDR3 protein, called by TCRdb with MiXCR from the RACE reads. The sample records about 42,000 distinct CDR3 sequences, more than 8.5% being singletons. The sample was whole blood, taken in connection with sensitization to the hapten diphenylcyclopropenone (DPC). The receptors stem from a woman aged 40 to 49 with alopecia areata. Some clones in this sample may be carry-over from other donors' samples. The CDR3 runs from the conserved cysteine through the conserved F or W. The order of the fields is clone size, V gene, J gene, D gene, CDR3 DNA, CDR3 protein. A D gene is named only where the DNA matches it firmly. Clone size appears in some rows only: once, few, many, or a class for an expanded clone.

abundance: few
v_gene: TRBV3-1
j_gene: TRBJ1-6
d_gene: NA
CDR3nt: TGTGCCAGCAGCCGTCGACAGGATAACAATTCACCCCTCCACTTT
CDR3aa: CASSRRQDNNSPLHF

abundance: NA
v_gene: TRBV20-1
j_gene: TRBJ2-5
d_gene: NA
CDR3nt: TGCAGTGCTAGCTTTTTAGGGGTTTCGGAGACCCAGTACTTC
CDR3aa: CSASFLGVSETQYF

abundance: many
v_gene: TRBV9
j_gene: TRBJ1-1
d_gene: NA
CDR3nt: TGTGCCAGCAGCGTCGAACAGCGGTCTGAAGCTTTCTTT
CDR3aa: CASSVEQRSEAFF

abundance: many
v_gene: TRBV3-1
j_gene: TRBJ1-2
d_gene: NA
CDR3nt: TGTGCCAGCAGCCAGACTAACTATGGCTACACCTTC
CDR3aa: CASSQTNYGYTF

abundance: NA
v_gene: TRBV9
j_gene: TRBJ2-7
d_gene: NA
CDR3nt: TGTGCCAGCAGCGGTAGCCCCGCACGCGAGCAGTACTTC
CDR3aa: CASSGSPAREQYF

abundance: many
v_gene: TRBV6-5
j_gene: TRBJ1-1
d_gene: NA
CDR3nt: TGTGCCAGCAGTCCTACCGGGCGCGGCACTGAAGCTTTCTTT
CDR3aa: CASSPTGRGTEAFF

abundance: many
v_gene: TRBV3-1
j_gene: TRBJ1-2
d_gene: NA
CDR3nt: TGTGCCAGCAGCCAGCCCGGATTCGACATCTATGGCTACACCTTC
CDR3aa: CASSQPGFDIYGYTF

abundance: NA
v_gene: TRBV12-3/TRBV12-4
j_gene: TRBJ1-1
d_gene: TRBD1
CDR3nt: TGTGCCAGCAGTCCATCGACAGGGGGCTCGTCTGAAGCTTTCTTT
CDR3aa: CASSPSTGGSSEAFF

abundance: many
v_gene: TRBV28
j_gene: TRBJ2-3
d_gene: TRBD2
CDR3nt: TGTGCCAGCAGTTTGCCGGGACTAGCGGGGGTAGCAGATACGCAGTATTTT
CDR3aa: CASSLPGLAGVADTQYF

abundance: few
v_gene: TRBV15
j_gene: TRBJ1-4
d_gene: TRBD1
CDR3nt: TGTGCCACCAGCAGGGACAAAAGGGGGCGCGGAATTGAAAAACTGTTTTTT
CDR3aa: CATSRDKRGRGIEKLFF

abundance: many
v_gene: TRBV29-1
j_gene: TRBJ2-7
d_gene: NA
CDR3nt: TGCAGCGTTGAAGGAGAGGCAGGGACCGAGCAGTACTTC
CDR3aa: CSVEGEAGTEQYF

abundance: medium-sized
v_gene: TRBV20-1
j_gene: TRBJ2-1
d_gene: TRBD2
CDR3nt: TGCAGTGCTAGAGTTAGCGGGGGGGTTTGGAATGAGCAGTTCTTC
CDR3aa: CSARVSGGVWNEQFF

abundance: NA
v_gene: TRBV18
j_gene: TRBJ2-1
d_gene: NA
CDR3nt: TGTGCCAGCTCACGAGGAGGGGGGGGCCGGATCGATGAGCAGTTCTTC
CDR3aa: CASSRGGGGRIDEQFF

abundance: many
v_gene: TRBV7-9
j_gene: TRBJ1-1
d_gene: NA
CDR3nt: TGTGCCAGCAGCTTAGAGAGAAAGGGCGCTGAAGCTTTCTTT
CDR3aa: CASSLERKGAEAFF

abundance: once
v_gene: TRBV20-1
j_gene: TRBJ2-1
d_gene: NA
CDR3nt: TGCAGTGCTAGGGGGGCTGATTCCTACAATGAGCAGTTCTTC
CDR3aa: CSARGADSYNEQFF

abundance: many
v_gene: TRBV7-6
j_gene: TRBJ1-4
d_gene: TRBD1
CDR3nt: TGTGCCAGCAGCTCGGGACAGGGACGGGCTAATGAAAAACTGTTTTTT
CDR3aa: CASSSGQGRANEKLFF

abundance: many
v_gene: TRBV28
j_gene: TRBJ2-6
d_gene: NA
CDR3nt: TGTGCCAGCAGCCCGGGACCCCTAAGCTCTGGGGCCAACGTCCTGACTTTC
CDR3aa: CASSPGPLSSGANVLTF

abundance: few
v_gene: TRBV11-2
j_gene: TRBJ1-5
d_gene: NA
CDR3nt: TGTGCCAGCAGCTTAGGCGGACTTTCGGATCAGCCCCAGCATTTT
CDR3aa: CASSLGGLSDQPQHF

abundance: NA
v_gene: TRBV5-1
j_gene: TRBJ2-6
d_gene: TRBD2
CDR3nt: TGCGCCAGCAGCTGGGGGGGCTCTGGGGCCAACGTCCTGACTTTC
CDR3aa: CASSWGGSGANVLTF

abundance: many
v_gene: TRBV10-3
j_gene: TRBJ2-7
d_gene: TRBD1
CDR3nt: TGTGCCATCAGGGACAGGGGCGAGCAGTACTTC
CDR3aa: CAIRDRGEQYF